What follows are 6 T cell receptor beta chains derived from one specimen sequenced in a study of Ad26.COV2.S vaccination and SARS-CoV-2 variants. Treatment meaning: about 20 received Ad26.COV2.S at low or high dose, single or two shots; about five received placebo; per-sample allocation not given. Day 63 following the first vaccine or placebo injection was when the samples were taken. Assay: immunoSEQ multiplex PCR; the TCRdb copy retains only in-frame clones and omits some. Of about 400,000 clones listed, approximately 92% are singletons. The sample consisted of peripheral blood, taken in a trial of Ad26.COV2.S vaccine versus placebo. All receptors come from a person aged 18-65 years who received the Ad26.COV2.S COVID-19 vaccine or a placebo.

The rearrangement uses TRBV11-2 and TRBJ2-7; D may be TRBD2 (6 bases). Germline V lookup: CDR1 SGHAT, CDR2 FQNNGV. V was trimmed by 1 base and J by 0 bases, leaving 13 bases between them. The CDR3 length is 16 residues. Here the CDR3 reads CASSLGRGLSSYEQYF. CDR3 nucleotides: TGTGCCAGCAGCTTAGGGCGGGGTCTCAGCTCCTACGAGCAGTACTTC.

The rearrangement uses TRBV25-1 and TRBJ1-1, with 12 nucleotides matching TRBD1. The V and J ends lost 6 bases and 4 bases, in that order; junction bases with no gene match: 6. This CDR3 has 15 residues. Germline loops: CDR1 MGHDK, CDR2 SYGVNS. The DNA for the CDR3 is TGTGCCAGCAGGGCAGGGACAGGGGGCCCCACTGAAGCTTTCTTT. This translates into CASRAGTGGPTEAFF.

The genes are TRBV7-9 and TRBJ2-3; 10 bases fit TRBD1. The CDR3 is 16 amino acids. V shed 1 base and J 4 bases; nucleotides not matched to a gene: 5. Germline V gene data show CDR1 as SEHNR and CDR2 as FQNEAQ (reference sequence). In DNA, the CDR3 is TGTGCCAGCAGCTTAGACGGGACAGGGGTCGCAGATACGCAGTATTTT. Translation gives CASSLDGTGVADTQYF.

V and J are TRBV5-1 and TRBJ2-5; D may correspond to TRBD1 or TRBD2 (5 bases each). Germline loops: CDR1 SGHRS, CDR2 YFSETQ. CDR3 length: 15 amino acids. Trimming removed 4 bases at V and 4 bases at J, with 17 bases between. The chain's CDR3 is CASSQGPNGGETQYF. CDR3 DNA: TGCGCCAGCAGCCAGGGACCTAATGGGGGAGAGACCCAGTACTTC.

The V and J genes are TRBV6-5 and TRBJ2-7; 9 bases align to TRBD1. CDR1 is MNHEY and CDR2 is SVGAGI in the germline V gene. The CDR3 sequence is 15 residues long. Trimming cost V 7 bases and J 1 base; bases outside gene matches: 8. The CDR3 spells CASKTGGTGSYEQYF. The CDR3, as DNA: TGTGCCAGCAAGACTGGCGGGACAGGGTCCTACGAGCAGTACTTC.

The chain carries TRBV19 and TRBJ2-7; D possibly matches TRBD1 or TRBD2 (5 bases each). V shed 3 bases and J shed 6 bases, with 12 bases lying between them. This CDR3 is 13 amino acids long. Germline V gene data show CDR1 as LNHDA and CDR2 as SQIVND (reference sequence). The CDR3 DNA is TGTGCCAGTAGTATCGGGACCCCTGCCGAGCAGTACTTC. This codes for CASSIGTPAEQYF. Complete variable domain (other parts from reference TRBV19 and TRBJ2-7): DGGITQSPKYLFRKEGQNVTLSCEQNLNHDAMYWYRQDPGQGLRLIYYSQIVNDFQKGDIAEGYSVSREKKESFPLTVTSAQKNPTAFYLCASSIGTPAEQYFGPGTRLTVT.